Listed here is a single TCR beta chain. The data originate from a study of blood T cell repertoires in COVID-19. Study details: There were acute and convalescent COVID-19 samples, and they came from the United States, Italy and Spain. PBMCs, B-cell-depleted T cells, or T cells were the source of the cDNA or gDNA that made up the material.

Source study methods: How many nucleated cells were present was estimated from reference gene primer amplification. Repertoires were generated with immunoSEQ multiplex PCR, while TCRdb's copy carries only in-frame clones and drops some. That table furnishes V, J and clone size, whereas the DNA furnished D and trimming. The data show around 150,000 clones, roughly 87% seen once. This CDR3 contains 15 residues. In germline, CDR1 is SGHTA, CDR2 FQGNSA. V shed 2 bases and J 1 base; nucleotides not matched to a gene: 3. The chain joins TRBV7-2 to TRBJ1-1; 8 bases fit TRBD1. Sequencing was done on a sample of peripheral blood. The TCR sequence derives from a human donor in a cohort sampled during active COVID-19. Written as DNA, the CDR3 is TGTGCCAGCAGCTTACAGGGGGCTGGGAACACTGAAGCTTTCTTT. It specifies CASSLQGAGNTEAFF.